This TCR beta chain was identified during a study of CD8 T cells in ankylosing spondylitis. Researchers built TCR beta libraries using quantitative 5'-RACE with molecular barcodes. One entry per CDR3 protein, called by TCRdb with MiXCR from the 5' RACE reads. The table records approximately 150,000 distinct CDR3 sequences, approximately 17% of them present only once. General study points: According to the report, clones linked to the disease were significantly enriched in matched synovial fluid samples taken from ankylosing spondylitis patients. There was a TCR beta motif, made of several highly homologous variants, that appeared characteristic of ankylosing spondylitis blood. The disease-linked clones had a CD8+ phenotype and low blood frequencies.

Comment on this clonotype: Its specificity is not known.

The germline V gene encodes CDR1 ENHRY and CDR2 SYGVKD. The CDR3 covers 11 residues. V lost 4 bases and J lost 6, with 5 bases in between. This chain links TRBV10-3 with TRBJ2-3; D unresolved. Source material: blood, either unsorted or a sorted T cell fraction (not recorded which). The clonotype originates from a male donor with ankylosing spondylitis. The CDR3 nucleotides read TGTGCCATCAGTGGGCCCGATACGCAGTATTTT. Its translation is CAISGPDTQYF.